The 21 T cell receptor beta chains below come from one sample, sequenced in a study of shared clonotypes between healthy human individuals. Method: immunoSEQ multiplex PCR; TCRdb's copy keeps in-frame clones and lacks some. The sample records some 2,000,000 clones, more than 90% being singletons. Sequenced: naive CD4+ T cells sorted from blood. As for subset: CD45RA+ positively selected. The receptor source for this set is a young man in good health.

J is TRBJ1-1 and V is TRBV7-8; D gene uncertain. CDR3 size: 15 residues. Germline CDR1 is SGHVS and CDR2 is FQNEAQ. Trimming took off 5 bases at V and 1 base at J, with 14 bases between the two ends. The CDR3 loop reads CASSRMSSRNTEAFF. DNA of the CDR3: TGTGCCAGCAGCAGAATGTCCAGCCGGAACACTGAAGCTTTCTTT.

CDR3 bases: TGCGCCAGCAGCTTGAGGGCACAAGGGGCTCTTAACTATGGCTACACCTTC. As protein: CASSLRAQGALNYGYTF. The chain links TRBV5-1 to TRBJ1-2; the D gene is possibly TRBD1 (5 bases). The CDR3 is 17 residues long. Germline V gives CDR1 SGHRS, CDR2 YFSETQ. Trimming pared 1 base from V and 1 base from J, leaving 17 bases between. Full variable domain (missing parts from reference TRBV5-1 and TRBJ1-2): KAGVTQTPRYLIKTRGQQVTLSCSPISGHRSVSWYQQTPGQGLQFLFEYFSETQRNKGNFPGRFSGRQFSNSRSEMNVSTLELGDSALYLCASSLRAQGALNYGYTFGSGTRLTVV.

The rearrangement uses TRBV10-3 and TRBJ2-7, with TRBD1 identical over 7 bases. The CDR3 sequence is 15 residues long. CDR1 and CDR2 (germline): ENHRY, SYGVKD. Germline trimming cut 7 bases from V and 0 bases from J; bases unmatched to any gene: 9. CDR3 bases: TGTGCCATCAAGATAGGGGACAGCAACTCCTACGAGCAGTACTTC. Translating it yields CAIKIGDSNSYEQYF.

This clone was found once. The DNA for the CDR3 is TGTGCCAGCAGCCCTGGGACTAGCGGGAGCACAGATACGCAGTATTTT. The encoded protein is CASSPGTSGSTDTQYF. This chain uses TRBV21-1 with TRBJ2-3; the DNA was not used to check the table's D call, TRBD2. TRBV21-1 is labeled a pseudogene. This CDR3 contains 16 residues.

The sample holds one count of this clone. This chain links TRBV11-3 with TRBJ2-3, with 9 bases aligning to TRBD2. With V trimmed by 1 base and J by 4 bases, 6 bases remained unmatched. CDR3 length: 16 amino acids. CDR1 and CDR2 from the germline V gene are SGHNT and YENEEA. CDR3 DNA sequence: TGTGCCAGCAGCTTAGGTCTAGCGGGGACCGCAGATACGCAGTATTTT. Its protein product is CASSLGLAGTADTQYF.

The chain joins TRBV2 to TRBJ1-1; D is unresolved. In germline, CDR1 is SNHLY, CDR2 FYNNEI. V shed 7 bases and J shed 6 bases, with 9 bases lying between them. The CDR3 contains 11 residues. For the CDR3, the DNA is TGTGCCAGCATGATTGGGGCTGAAGCTTTCTTT. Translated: CASMIGAEAFF.

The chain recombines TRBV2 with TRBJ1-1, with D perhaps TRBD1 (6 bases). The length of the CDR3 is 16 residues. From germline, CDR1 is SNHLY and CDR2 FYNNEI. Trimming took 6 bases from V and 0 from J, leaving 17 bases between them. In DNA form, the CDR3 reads TGTGCCAGCAGAACTCAAGGGGGGTTGGTGAACACTGAAGCTTTCTTT. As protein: CASRTQGGLVNTEAFF.

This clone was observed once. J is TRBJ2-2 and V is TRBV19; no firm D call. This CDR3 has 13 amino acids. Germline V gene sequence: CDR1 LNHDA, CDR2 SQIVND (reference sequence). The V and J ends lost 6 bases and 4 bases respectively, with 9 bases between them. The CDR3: CASSMRFTGELFF. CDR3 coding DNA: TGTGCCAGTAGCATGAGATTCACCGGGGAGCTGTTTTTT.

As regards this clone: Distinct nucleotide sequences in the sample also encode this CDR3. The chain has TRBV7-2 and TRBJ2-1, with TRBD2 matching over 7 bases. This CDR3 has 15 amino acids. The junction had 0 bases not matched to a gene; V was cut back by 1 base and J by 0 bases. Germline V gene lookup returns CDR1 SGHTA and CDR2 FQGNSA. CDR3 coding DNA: TGTGCCAGCAGCTTAGGGGGGGGCTCCTACAATGAGCAGTTCTTC. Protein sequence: CASSLGGGSYNEQFF.

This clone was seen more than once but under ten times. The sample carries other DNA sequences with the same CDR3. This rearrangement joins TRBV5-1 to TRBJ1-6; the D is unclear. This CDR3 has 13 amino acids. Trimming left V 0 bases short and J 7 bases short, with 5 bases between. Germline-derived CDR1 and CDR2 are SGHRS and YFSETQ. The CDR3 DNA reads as TGCGCCAGCAGCTTGGTTGGGAATTCACCCCTCCACTTT. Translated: CASSLVGNSPLHF.

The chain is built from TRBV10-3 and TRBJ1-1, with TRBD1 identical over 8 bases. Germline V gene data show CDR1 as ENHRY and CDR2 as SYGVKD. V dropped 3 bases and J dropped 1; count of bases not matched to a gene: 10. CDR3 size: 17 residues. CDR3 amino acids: CAISEFAGGLGNTEAFF. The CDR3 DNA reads TGTGCCATCAGTGAATTTGCAGGGGGCCTCGGGAACACTGAAGCTTTCTTT.

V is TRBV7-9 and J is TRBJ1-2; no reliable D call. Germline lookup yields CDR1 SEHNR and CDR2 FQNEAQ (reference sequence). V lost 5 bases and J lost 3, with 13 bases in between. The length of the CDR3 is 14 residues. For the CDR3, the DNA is TGTGCCAGCAGCCGGGCCCAGTGGGACTATGGCTACACCTTC. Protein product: CASSRAQWDYGYTF. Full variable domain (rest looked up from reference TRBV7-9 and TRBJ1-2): DTGVSQNPRHKITKRGQNVTFRCDPISEHNRLYWYRQTLGQGPEFLTYFQNEAQLEKSRLLSDRFSAERPKGSFSTLEIQRTEQGDSAMYLCASSRAQWDYGYTFGSGTRLTVV.

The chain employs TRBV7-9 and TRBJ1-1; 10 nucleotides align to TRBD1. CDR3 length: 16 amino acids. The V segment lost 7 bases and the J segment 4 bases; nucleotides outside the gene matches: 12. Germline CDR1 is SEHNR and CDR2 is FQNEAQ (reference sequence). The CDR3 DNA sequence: TGTGCCAGCACCCAAGGCCTGGGACAGGGGAGCACTGAAGCTTTCTTT. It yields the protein CASTQGLGQGSTEAFF. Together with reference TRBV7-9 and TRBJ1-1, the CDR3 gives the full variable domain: DTGVSQNPRHKITKRGQNVTFRCDPISEHNRLYWYRQTLGQGPEFLTYFQNEAQLEKSRLLSDRFSAERPKGSFSTLEIQRTEQGDSAMYLCASTQGLGQGSTEAFFGQGTRLTVV.

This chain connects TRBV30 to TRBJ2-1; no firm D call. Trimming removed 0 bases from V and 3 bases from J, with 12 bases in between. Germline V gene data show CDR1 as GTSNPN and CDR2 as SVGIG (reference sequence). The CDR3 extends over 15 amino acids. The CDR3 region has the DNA TGTGCCTGGAGTGTAAAAAGCGCGGACTACAATGAGCAGTTCTTC. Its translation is CAWSVKSADYNEQFF.

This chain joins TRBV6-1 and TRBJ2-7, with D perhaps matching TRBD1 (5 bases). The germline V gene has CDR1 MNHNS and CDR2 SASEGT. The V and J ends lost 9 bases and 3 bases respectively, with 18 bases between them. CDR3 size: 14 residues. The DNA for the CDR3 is TGTGCCAGTTCCCCAGGGCTAATCGACTACGAGCAGTACTTC. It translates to CASSPGLIDYEQYF.

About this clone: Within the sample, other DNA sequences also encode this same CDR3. The CDR3 DNA sequence: TGCAGCGTCGGACACCGACTCTCCTACGAGCAGTACTTC. Encoded protein: CSVGHRLSYEQYF. V usage is TRBV29-1 and J usage is TRBJ2-7, with D possibly TRBD1 on 5 matching bases. The germline V and J ends were trimmed by 6 bases and 0 bases, with 12 bases remaining between them. The CDR3 covers 13 residues. Germline V gene lookup returns CDR1 SQVTM and CDR2 ANQGSEA.

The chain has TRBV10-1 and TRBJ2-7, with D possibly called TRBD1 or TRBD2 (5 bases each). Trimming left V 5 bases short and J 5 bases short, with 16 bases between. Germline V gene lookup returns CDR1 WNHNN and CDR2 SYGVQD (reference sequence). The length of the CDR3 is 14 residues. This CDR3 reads CASSPGTERDEQYF. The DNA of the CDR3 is TGCGCCAGCAGTCCCGGGACGGAAAGGGACGAGCAGTACTTC.

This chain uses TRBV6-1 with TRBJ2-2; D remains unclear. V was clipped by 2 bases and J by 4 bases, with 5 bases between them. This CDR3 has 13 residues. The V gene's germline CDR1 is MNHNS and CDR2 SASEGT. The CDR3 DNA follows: TGTGCCAGCAGTGAACCGGGCACCGGGGAGCTGTTTTTT. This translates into CASSEPGTGELFF.

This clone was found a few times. The CDR3 nucleotides read TGTGCCAGCAGTTCCACGGACAGGCGCTATGGCTACACCTTC. It encodes CASSSTDRRYGYTF. The gene calls are TRBV6-5 and TRBJ1-2; TRBD1 matches at 7 bases. The trim removed 4 bases at V and 4 bases at J, leaving 6 bases unmatched. The CDR3 spans 14 residues. Germline V gene data show CDR1 as MNHEY and CDR2 as SVGAGI.

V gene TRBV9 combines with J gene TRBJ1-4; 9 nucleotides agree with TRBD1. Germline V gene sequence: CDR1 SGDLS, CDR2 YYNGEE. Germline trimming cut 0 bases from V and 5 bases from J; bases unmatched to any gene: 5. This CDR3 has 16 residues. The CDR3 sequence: CASSVAGDRVNEKLFF. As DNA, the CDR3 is TGTGCCAGCAGCGTAGCCGGGGACAGGGTGAATGAAAAACTGTTTTTT.

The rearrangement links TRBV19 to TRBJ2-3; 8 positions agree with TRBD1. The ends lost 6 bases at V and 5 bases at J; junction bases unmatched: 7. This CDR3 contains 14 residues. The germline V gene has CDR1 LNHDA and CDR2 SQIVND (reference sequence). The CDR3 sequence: CASRAGQGVDTQYF. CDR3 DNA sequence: TGTGCCAGTAGAGCTGGACAGGGAGTAGATACGCAGTATTTT.